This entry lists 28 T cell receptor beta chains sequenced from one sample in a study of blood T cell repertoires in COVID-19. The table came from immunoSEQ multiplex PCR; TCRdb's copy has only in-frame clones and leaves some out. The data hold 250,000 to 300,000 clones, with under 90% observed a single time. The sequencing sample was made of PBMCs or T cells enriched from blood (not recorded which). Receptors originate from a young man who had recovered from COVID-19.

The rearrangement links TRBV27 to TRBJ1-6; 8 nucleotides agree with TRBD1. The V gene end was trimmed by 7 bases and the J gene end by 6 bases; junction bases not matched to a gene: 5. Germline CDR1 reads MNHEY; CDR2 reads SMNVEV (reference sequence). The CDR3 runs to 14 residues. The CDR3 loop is CASTPGQANSPLHF. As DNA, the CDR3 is TGTGCCAGCACCCCGGGACAGGCTAATTCACCCCTCCACTTT.

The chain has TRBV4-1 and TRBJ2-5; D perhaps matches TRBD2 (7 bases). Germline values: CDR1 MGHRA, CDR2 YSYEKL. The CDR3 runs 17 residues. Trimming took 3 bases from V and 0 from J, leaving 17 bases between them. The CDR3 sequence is CASSHPRGGAYQETQYF. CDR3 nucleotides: TGCGCCAGCAGCCACCCTAGGGGGGGGGCGTACCAAGAGACCCAGTACTTC.

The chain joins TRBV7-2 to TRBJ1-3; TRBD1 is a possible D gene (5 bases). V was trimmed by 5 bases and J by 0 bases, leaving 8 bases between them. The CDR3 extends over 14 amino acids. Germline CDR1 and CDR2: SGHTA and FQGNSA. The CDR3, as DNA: TGTGCCAGCAGCCTGACAGTCTCTGGAAACACCATATATTTT. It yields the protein CASSLTVSGNTIYF.

CDR3 nucleotide sequence: TGTGCCAGTAGCGGACCCACCCGGGACAGCCTTCTCTATAGCAATCAGCCCCAGCATTTT. Protein: CASSGPTRDSLLYSNQPQHF. The chain combines TRBV19 with TRBJ1-5, with TRBD1 matching over 7 bases. Looked up from germline, CDR1 is LNHDA and CDR2 is SQIVND (reference sequence). The CDR3 is 20 residues long. J was trimmed by 0 bases and V by 6 bases; bases with no gene match: 20.

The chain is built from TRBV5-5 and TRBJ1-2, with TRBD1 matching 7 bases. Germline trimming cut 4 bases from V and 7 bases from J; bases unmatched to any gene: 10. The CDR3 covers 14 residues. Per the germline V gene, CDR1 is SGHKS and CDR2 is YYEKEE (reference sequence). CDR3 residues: CASSPFQTGSGYTF. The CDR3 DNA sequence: TGTGCCAGCAGCCCTTTTCAGACAGGGTCTGGCTACACCTTC.

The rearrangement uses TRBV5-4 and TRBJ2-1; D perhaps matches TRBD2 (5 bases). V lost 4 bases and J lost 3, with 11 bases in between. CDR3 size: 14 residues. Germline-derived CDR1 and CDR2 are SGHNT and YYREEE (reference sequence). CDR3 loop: CASSQRTGYNEQFF. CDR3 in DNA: TGTGCCAGCAGCCAGAGGACTGGCTACAATGAGCAGTTCTTC.

This chain's CDR3 is CASSLGRGQESSYEQYF. The CDR3 DNA reads TGTGCCAGCAGCTTAGGCCGGGGACAGGAAAGCTCCTACGAGCAGTACTTC. V and J are TRBV11-2 and TRBJ2-7; TRBD1 aligns across 8 bases. V lost 1 base, J lost 0 bases, and 8 bases stayed unmatched. The germline gives CDR1 SGHAT, CDR2 FQNNGV. The CDR3 spans 17 residues. Full variable domain (outside the CDR3, taken from reference TRBV11-2 and TRBJ2-7): EAGVAQSPRYKIIEKRQSVAFWCNPISGHATLYWYQQILGQGPKLLIQFQNNGVVDDSQLPKDRFSAERLKGVDSTLKIQPAKLEDSAVYLCASSLGRGQESSYEQYFGPGTRLTVT.

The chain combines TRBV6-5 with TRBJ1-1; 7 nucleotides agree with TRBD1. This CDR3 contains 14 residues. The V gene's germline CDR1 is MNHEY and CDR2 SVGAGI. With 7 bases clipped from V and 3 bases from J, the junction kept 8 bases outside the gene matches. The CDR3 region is CASNLQGMHTEAFF. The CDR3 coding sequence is TGTGCCAGCAATTTACAGGGGATGCACACTGAAGCTTTCTTT.

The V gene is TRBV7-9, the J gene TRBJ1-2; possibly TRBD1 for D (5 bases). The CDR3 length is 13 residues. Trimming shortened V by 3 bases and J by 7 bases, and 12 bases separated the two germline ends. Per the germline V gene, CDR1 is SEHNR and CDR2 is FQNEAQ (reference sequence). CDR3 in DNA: TGTGCCAGCAGCTTGATCAGGGCAGGTGGCTACACCTTC. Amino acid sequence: CASSLIRAGGYTF. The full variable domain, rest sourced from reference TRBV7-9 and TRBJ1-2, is DTGVSQNPRHKITKRGQNVTFRCDPISEHNRLYWYRQTLGQGPEFLTYFQNEAQLEKSRLLSDRFSAERPKGSFSTLEIQRTEQGDSAMYLCASSLIRAGGYTFGSGTRLTVV.

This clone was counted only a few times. The CDR3 bases are TGTGCCAGCAGTTACACGACAGGGCCTAATGAAAAACTGTTTTTT. As protein: CASSYTTGPNEKLFF. The chain carries TRBV6-5 and TRBJ1-4; 7 bases line up with TRBD1. CDR1 is MNHEY, CDR2 SVGAGI, per germline. The CDR3 loop spans 15 amino acids. The V gene end was trimmed by 2 bases and the J gene end by 3 bases; junction bases not matched to a gene: 3.

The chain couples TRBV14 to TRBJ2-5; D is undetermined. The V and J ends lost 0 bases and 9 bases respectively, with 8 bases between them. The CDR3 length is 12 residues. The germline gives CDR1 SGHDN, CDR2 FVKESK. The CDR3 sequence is CASSQDRRSQYF. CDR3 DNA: TGTGCCAGCAGCCAAGACCGCAGGTCCCAGTACTTC.

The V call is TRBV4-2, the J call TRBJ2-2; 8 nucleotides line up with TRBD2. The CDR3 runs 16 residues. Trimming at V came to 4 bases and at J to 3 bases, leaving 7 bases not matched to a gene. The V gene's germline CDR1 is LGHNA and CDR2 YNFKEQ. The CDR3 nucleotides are TGTGCCAGCAGCCTCGGCTCAGCGGGGGACACCGGGGAGCTGTTTTTT. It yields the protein CASSLGSAGDTGELFF.

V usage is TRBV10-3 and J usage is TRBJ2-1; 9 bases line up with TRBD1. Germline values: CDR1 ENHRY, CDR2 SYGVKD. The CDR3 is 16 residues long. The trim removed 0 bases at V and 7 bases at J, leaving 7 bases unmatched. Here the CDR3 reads CAISESWDRVGNEQFF. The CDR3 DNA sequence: TGTGCCATCAGTGAGTCATGGGACAGGGTCGGGAATGAGCAGTTCTTC.

The CDR3: CASSATGLYNEQFF. The CDR3 DNA is TGTGCCAGCAGCGCGACAGGGTTATACAATGAGCAGTTCTTC. The chain links TRBV9 to TRBJ2-1, with TRBD1 identical over 7 bases. V gave up 3 bases and J gave up 4 bases; unmatched junction bases: 4. The CDR3 loop spans 14 amino acids. CDR1 and CDR2 from the germline V gene are SGDLS and YYNGEE.

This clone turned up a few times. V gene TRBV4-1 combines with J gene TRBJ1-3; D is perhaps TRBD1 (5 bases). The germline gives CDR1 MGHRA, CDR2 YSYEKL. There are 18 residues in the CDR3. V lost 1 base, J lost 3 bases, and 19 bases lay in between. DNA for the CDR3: TGCGCCAGCAGCCAAGGGGACTTTGGCGACCCGGGTGGAAACACCATATATTTT. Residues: CASSQGDFGDPGGNTIYF.

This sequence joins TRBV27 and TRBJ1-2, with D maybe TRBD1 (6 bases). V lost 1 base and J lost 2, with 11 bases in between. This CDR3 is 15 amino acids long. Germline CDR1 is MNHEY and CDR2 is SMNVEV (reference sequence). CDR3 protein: CASSLLSTGNYGYTF. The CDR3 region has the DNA TGTGCCAGCAGTTTATTGTCCACAGGGAACTATGGCTACACCTTC.

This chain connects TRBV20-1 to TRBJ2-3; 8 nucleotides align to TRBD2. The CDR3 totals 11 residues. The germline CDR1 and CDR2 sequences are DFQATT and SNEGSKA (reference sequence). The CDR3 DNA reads TGCAGCGGGGGGGGCACAGATACGCAGTATTTT. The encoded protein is CSGGGTDTQYF.

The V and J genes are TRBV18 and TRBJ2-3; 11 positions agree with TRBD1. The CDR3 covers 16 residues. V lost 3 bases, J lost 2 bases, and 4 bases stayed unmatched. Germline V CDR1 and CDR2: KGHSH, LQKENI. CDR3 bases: TGTGCCAGCTCACCCCAGGGACAGGGGGTCACAGATACGCAGTATTTT. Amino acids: CASSPQGQGVTDTQYF.

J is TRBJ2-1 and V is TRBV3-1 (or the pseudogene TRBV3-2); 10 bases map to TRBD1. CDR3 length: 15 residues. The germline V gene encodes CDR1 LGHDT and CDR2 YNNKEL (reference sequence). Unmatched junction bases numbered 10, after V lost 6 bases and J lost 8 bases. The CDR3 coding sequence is TGTGCCAGCAGTCGTCCCGGGACAGGGGTGGATGAGCAGTTCTTC. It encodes CASSRPGTGVDEQFF.

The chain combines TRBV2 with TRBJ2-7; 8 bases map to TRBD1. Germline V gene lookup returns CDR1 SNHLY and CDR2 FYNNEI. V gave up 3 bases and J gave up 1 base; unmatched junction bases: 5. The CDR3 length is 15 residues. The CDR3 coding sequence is TGTGCCAGCAGTGATGCAGGGGGCTTATCCTACGAGCAGTACTTC. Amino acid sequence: CASSDAGGLSYEQYF.

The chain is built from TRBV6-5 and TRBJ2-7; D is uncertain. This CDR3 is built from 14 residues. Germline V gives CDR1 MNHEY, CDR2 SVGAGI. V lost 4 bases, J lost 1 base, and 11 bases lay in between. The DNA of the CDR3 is TGTGCCAGCAGTTTTGGGCAGGAATCCTACGAGCAGTACTTC. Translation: CASSFGQESYEQYF.

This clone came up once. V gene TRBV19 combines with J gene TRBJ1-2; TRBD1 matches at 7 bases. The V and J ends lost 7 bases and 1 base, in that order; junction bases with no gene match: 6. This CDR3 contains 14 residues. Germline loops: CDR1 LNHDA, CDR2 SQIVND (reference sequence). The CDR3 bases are TGTGCCAGTACCGAGCAGGGGGGTAACTATGGCTACACCTTC. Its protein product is CASTEQGGNYGYTF.

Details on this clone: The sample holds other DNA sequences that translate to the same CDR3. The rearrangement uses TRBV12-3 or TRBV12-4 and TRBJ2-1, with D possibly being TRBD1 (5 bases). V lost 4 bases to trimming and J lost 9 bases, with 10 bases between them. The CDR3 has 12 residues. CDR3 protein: CASSSRTPEQFF. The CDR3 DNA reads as TGTGCCAGCAGTTCTCGGACACCTGAGCAGTTCTTC.

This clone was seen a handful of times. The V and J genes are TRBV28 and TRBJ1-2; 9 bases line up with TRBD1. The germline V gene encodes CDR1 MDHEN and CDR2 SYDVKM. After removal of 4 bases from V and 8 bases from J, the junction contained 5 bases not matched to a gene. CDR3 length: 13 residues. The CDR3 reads CASSSGQGRGYTF. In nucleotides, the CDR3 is TGTGCCAGCAGTTCGGGACAGGGTCGGGGCTACACCTTC.

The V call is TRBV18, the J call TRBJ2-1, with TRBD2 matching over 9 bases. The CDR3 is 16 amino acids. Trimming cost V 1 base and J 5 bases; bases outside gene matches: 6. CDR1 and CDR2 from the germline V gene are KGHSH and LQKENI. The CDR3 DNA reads TGTGCCAGCTCACCACGATCTAGCGGGGCCAACAATGAGCAGTTCTTC. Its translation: CASSPRSSGANNEQFF.

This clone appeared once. The CDR3 DNA is TGTGCCACCTCCAAGGAGGACTATGGCTACACCTTC. Amino acids: CATSKEDYGYTF. This chain joins TRBV24-1 and TRBJ1-2, with no clear D. The CDR3 spans 12 residues. The V gene's germline CDR1 is KGHDR and CDR2 SFDVKD. Between the trimmed V and J ends, which lost 9 bases and 3 bases, there was a span of 10 bases.

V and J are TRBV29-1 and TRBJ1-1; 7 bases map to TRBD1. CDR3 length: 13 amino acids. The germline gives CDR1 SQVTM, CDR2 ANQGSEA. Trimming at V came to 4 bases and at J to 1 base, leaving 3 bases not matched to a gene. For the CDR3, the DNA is TGCAGCGTTGGTAACAGGGGGAACACTGAAGCTTTCTTT. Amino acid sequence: CSVGNRGNTEAFF.

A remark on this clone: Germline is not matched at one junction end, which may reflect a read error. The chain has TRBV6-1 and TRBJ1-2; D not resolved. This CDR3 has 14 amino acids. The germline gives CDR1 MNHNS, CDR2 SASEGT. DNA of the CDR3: TGTGCCAGCAGTAAAGCAGAACGAGGTCATGGCTACACCTTC. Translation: CASSKAERGHGYTF.